One sample yielded the 21 T cell receptor beta chains listed below, sequenced in a study of shared clonotypes between healthy human individuals. Sequenced by immunoSEQ multiplex PCR; TCRdb stores in-frame clones only, minus some. This table has around 1 million clones, 76% appearing once. Sequenced input: memory CD4+ T cells sorted from blood. Indicated subset: CD45RA-negative fraction. These receptors were collected from a man younger than 35 in good health.

Remarks on this clone: The sample contains more than one DNA sequence encoding this CDR3. V gene TRBV19 combines with J gene TRBJ2-7, with D possibly TRBD1 on 5 matching bases. The germline CDR1 and CDR2 sequences are LNHDA and SQIVND (reference sequence). This CDR3 region has 13 residues. V was shortened by 4 bases and J by 0 bases, with 7 bases between the two germline ends. The CDR3, as DNA: TGTGCCAGTAGTAGGGGCAGCTCCTACGAGCAGTACTTC. This sequence encodes CASSRGSSYEQYF.

The genes are TRBV5-1 and TRBJ1-2; D is possibly TRBD1 (5 bases). Germline-derived CDR1 and CDR2 are SGHRS and YFSETQ. V was shortened by 0 bases and J by 7 bases, with 10 bases between the two germline ends. This CDR3 region has 13 residues. The CDR3 DNA is TGCGCCAGCAGCTTGGACGGGACTATTGGCTACACCTTC. Translated: CASSLDGTIGYTF.

The chain links TRBV2 to TRBJ2-7, with D perhaps matching TRBD2 (5 bases). With 8 bases removed from V and 2 bases from J, the gap between germline ends came to 16 bases. Per the germline V gene, CDR1 is SNHLY and CDR2 is FYNNEI. There are 14 residues in the CDR3. CDR3 nucleotide sequence: TGTGCCAGCTTGAGGAGTAGCGCGACCTACGAGCAGTACTTC. Its protein product is CASLRSSATYEQYF.

J is TRBJ2-1 and V is TRBV5-6; TRBD2 matches at 8 bases. The V and J ends lost 4 bases and 3 bases, in that order; junction bases with no gene match: 9. The germline gives CDR1 SGHDT, CDR2 YYEEEE. This CDR3 contains 16 residues. CDR3 region: CASSPNLAGDYNEQFF. The CDR3 bases are TGTGCCAGCAGCCCTAACCTAGCGGGCGACTACAATGAGCAGTTCTTC.

The chain joins TRBV5-6 to TRBJ2-4; a weak D match, TRBD1 (5 bases). The CDR3 totals 16 residues. Germline values: CDR1 SGHDT, CDR2 YYEEEE. Trimming pared 0 bases from V and 5 bases from J, leaving 15 bases between. DNA of the CDR3: TGTGCCAGCAGCTTGGATTTGAAAGGACACGAAAACATTCAGTACTTC. Encoded protein: CASSLDLKGHENIQYF.

The chain has TRBV6-6 and TRBJ1-5; tentative D call: TRBD1 (6 bases). CDR3 length equals 15 residues. CDR1 is MNHNY, CDR2 SVGAGI, per germline (reference sequence). V lost 5 bases and J lost 1, with 12 bases in between. The CDR3 protein is CASSPPTGSNQPQHF. The CDR3 bases are TGTGCCAGCAGTCCACCGACAGGAAGCAATCAGCCCCAGCATTTT.

The CDR3 sequence: CATSRTGDSGNTIYF. CDR3 bases: TGTGCCACCAGCAGAACAGGTGACTCTGGAAACACCATATATTTT. This rearrangement joins TRBV15 to TRBJ1-3; D perhaps matches TRBD1 (5 bases). The germline CDR1 and CDR2 sequences are LNHNV and YYDKDF (reference sequence). CDR3 length equals 15 residues. V lost 2 bases to trimming and J lost 0 bases, with 8 bases between them.

This clone was observed at least ten times. This chain's CDR3 is CASSLAEGLSSYEQYF. The CDR3 region has the DNA TGCGCCAGCAGCTTGGCCGAGGGCTTGAGCTCCTACGAGCAGTACTTC. This chain links TRBV5-1 with TRBJ2-7; D perhaps matches TRBD2 (5 bases). The V and J ends lost 0 bases and 0 bases respectively, with 13 bases between them. Germline V gene data show CDR1 as SGHRS and CDR2 as YFSETQ. The CDR3 is 16 residues long.

As DNA, the CDR3 is TGTGCCAGCAGTCCCGAGACAGGGGGCCGGGAGACCCAGTACTTC. As protein: CASSPETGGRETQYF. The rearrangement uses TRBV2 and TRBJ2-5, with 10 bases aligning to TRBD1. Losses at the gene ends were 5 bases for V and 5 bases for J; bases not matched to a gene: 8. The CDR3 is 15 amino acids. Germline V gene lookup returns CDR1 SNHLY and CDR2 FYNNEI. The full variable domain, in which reference TRBV2 and TRBJ2-5 provide the parts outside the CDR3, is EPEVTQTPSHQVTQMGQEVILRCVPISNHLYFYWYRQILGQKVEFLVSFYNNEISEKSEIFDDQFSVERPDGSNFTLKIRSTKLEDSAMYFCASSPETGGRETQYFGPGTRLLVL.

The chain recombines TRBV6-5 with TRBJ1-1; the D is unclear. Per the germline V gene, CDR1 is MNHEY and CDR2 is SVGAGI. The length of the CDR3 is 11 residues. V was cut by 10 bases and J by 7 bases, with 13 bases left in between. CDR3 coding DNA: TGTGCCACCTTTGGACTGGGTGAAGCTTTCTTT. As protein: CATFGLGEAFF.

This clone was counted a few times. This chain links TRBV6-1 with TRBJ1-5; a possible D gene is TRBD1 (6 bases). Trimming pared 4 bases from V and 0 bases from J, leaving 10 bases between. Per the germline V gene, CDR1 is MNHNS and CDR2 is SASEGT. CDR3 length: 15 residues. In DNA, the CDR3 is TGTGCCAGCAGTGGGGACACGTATAGCAATCAGCCCCAGCATTTT. Translation: CASSGDTYSNQPQHF.

V and J are TRBV28 and TRBJ1-6, with 7 bases fitting TRBD1. CDR1 is MDHEN and CDR2 is SYDVKM in the germline V gene. The V segment lost 5 bases and the J segment 7 bases; nucleotides outside the gene matches: 8. The CDR3 runs 15 residues. In nucleotides, the CDR3 is TGTGCCAGCAGTGCCGACAGGGTGGTAAATTCACCCCTCCACTTT. Its translation is CASSADRVVNSPLHF. The whole variable domain, filled in from reference TRBV28 and TRBJ1-6, reads DVKVTQSSRYLVKRTGEKVFLECVQDMDHENMFWYRQDPGLGLRLIYFSYDVKMKEKGDIPEGYSVSREKKERFSLILESASTNQTSMYLCASSADRVVNSPLHFGNGTRLTVT.

This chain joins TRBV27 and TRBJ2-3; 9 nucleotides match TRBD2. Germline lookup yields CDR1 MNHEY and CDR2 SMNVEV (reference sequence). CDR3 length: 14 amino acids. Trimming took 6 bases from V and 1 from J; bases not matched to a gene: 2. CDR3 loop: CASRSSGGTDTQYF. CDR3 bases: TGTGCCAGCAGGTCTAGCGGGGGCACAGATACGCAGTATTTT.

This sequence joins TRBV7-2 and TRBJ2-3; 7 nucleotides match TRBD1. There are 12 residues in the CDR3. V shed 6 bases, J shed 6 bases, and the junction held 3 bases outside the gene matches. CDR1 is SGHTA and CDR2 is FQGNSA in the germline V gene. DNA of the CDR3: TGTGCCAGCAGACAGGGGATTGATACGCAGTATTTT. Translating gives CASRQGIDTQYF.

This clone has only one observation. The rearrangement links TRBV4-1 to TRBJ1-5; 8 positions match TRBD1. The CDR3 has 15 amino acids. Germline CDR1 reads MGHRA; CDR2 reads YSYEKL. Unmatched junction bases numbered 7, after V lost 3 bases and J lost 6 bases. The CDR3 sequence is CASSQAQGAAQPQHF. The CDR3 DNA follows: TGCGCCAGCAGCCAGGCCCAGGGGGCGGCTCAGCCCCAGCATTTT.

This chain links TRBV2 with TRBJ2-1; tentatively, D is TRBD1 or TRBD2 (5 bases each). In germline, CDR1 is SNHLY, CDR2 FYNNEI. V was shortened by 11 bases and J by 6 bases, with 17 bases between the two germline ends. The CDR3 has 13 amino acids. This chain's CDR3 is CAGRVGVANEQFF. Written as DNA, the CDR3 is TGTGCCGGCCGGGTGGGGGTCGCCAATGAGCAGTTCTTC.

Notes on this clone: The junction differs from germline at one of its ends, possibly a read error. The rearrangement uses TRBV7-7 and TRBJ2-1; 9 bases line up with TRBD2. This CDR3 contains 15 residues. From germline, CDR1 is SSHAT and CDR2 FNYEAQ (reference sequence). This CDR3 is CASSLLAGVGNEQFF. CDR3 DNA: TGTGCTAGCAGCTTGTTAGCGGGAGTAGGCAATGAGCAGTTCTTC.

The V gene is TRBV5-1, the J gene TRBJ1-5; D gene uncertain. CDR3 size: 13 residues. The V and J ends lost 5 bases and 0 bases respectively, with 6 bases between them. In germline, CDR1 is SGHRS, CDR2 YFSETQ. The DNA of the CDR3 is TGCGCCAGCAGAGCGGATAGCAATCAGCCCCAGCATTTT. Translated, it gives CASRADSNQPQHF.

The chain is built from TRBV18 and TRBJ1-2; unclear D gene. Germline V gives CDR1 KGHSH, CDR2 LQKENI. V was pared by 5 bases and J by 4 bases, with 11 bases between. This CDR3 comprises 13 residues. The CDR3 here is CASSSTPGYGYTF. In nucleotides, the CDR3 is TGTGCCAGCTCATCCACACCGGGCTATGGCTACACCTTC.

Concerning this clone itself: A read error may explain this, as a much larger clone is one base away. J is TRBJ2-5 and V is TRBV7-8; no reliable D call. CDR1 is SGHVS, CDR2 FQNEAQ, per germline. This CDR3 contains 13 residues. The V and J ends lost 1 base and 2 bases respectively, with 5 bases between them. DNA for the CDR3: TGTGCCAGCAGCTTAGGGGTTCAAGAGACCCAGTACTTC. Its translation: CASSLGVQETQYF.

The chain carries TRBV4-3 and TRBJ1-2; D gene unclear. The germline CDR1 and CDR2 sequences are LGHNA and YSLEER. V lost 0 bases to trimming and J lost 8 bases, with 13 bases between them. There are 14 residues in the CDR3. CDR3 in DNA: TGCGCCAGCAGCCAAGAGCTGGACGGTAGGGGCTACACCTTC. It yields the protein CASSQELDGRGYTF.